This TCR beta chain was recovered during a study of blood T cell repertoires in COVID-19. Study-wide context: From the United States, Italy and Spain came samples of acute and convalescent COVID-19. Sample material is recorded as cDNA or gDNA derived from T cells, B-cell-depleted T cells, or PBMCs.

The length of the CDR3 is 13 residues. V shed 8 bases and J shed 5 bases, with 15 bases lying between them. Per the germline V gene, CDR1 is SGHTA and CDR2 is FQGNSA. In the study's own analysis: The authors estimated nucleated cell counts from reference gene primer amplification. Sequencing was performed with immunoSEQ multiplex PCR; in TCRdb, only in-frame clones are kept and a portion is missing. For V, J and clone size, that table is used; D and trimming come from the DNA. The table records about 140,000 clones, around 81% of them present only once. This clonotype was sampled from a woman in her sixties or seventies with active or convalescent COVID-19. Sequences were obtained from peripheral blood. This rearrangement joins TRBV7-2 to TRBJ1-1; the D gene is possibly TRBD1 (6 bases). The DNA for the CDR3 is TGTGCCAGCTCGGGGGGGCGGAAAACTGAAGCTTTCTTT. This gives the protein CASSGGRKTEAFF. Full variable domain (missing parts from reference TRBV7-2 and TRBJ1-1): GAGVSQSPSNKVTEKGKDVELRCDPISGHTALYWYRQSLGQGLEFLIYFQGNSAPDKSGLPSDRFSAERTGGSVSTLTIQRTQQEDSAVYLCASSGGRKTEAFFGQGTRLTVV.